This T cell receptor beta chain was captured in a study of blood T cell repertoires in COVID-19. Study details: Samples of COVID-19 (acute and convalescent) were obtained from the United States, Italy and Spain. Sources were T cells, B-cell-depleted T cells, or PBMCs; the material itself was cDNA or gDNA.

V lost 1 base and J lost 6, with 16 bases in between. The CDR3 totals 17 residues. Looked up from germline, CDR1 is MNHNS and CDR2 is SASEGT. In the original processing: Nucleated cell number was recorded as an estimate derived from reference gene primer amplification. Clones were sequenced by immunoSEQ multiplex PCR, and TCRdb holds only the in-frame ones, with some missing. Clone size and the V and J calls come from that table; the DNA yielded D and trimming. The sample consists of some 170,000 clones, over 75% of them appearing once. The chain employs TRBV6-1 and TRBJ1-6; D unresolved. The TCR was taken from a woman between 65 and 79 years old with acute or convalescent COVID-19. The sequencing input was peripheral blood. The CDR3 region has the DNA TGTGCCAGCAGTGAAGTGGAGGCGTGGGGAAGTAATTCACCCCTCCACTTT. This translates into CASSEVEAWGSNSPLHF.